A single TCR beta chain is shown here with its context. The source of the sample is a study of CD8+ T cells in alopecia areata. For the study at large: Among treated patients, severity was scored by affected scalp area percentage.

The CDR3 extends over 12 amino acids. Germline V gene lookup returns CDR1 SGHTA and CDR2 FQGNSA. V gave up 5 bases and J gave up 8 bases, with 10 bases separating them. The treatment here: oral pan-JAK inhibitor, 5-10 mg twice daily. In each case, RNA was isolated and then reverse transcribed into cDNA as the sequencing template. Clones were sequenced by immunoSEQ multiplex PCR, and TCRdb holds only the in-frame ones, with some missing. The sample has under 130,000 clones, just over 85% seen once. The V gene is TRBV7-2, the J gene TRBJ2-1; no firm D call. This receptor was taken from a human donor with alopecia areata. Source: CD8+ T cells sorted from blood, taken at approximately week 30, from a patient treated with tofacitinib. The CDR3 is CASSLIGDEQFF. In DNA, the CDR3 is TGTGCCAGCAGCCTTATTGGGGATGAGCAGTTCTTC.